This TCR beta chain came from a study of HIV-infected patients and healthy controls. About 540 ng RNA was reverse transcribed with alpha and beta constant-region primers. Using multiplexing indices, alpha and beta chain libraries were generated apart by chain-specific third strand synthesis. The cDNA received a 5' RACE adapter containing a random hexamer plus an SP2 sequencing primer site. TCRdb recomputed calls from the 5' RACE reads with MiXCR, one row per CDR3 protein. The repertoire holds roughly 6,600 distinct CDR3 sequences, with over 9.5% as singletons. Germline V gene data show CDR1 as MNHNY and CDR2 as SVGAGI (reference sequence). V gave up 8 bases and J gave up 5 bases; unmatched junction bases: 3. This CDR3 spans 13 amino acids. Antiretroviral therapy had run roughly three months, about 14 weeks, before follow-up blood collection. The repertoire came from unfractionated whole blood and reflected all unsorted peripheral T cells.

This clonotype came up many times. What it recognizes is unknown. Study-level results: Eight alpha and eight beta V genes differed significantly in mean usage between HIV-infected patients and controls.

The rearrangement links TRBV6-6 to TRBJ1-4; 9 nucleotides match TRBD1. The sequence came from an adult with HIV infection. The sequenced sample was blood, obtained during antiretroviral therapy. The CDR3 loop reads CASFDRGNEKLFF. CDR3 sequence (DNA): TGTGCCAGCTTTGACAGGGGGAATGAAAAACTGTTTTTT.